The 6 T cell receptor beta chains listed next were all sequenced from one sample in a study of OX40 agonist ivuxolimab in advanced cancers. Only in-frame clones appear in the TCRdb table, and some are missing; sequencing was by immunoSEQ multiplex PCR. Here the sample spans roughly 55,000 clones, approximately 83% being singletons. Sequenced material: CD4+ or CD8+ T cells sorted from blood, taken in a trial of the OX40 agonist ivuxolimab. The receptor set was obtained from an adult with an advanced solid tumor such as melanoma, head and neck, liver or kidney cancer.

This CDR3 is CASSQDLGWANEKLFF. CDR3 DNA: TGCGCCAGCAGCCAAGACCTGGGATGGGCTAATGAAAAACTGTTTTTT. The V call is TRBV4-1, the J call TRBJ1-4; D unclear. Germline V gene lookup returns CDR1 MGHRA and CDR2 YSYEKL. V lost 0 bases, J lost 3 bases, and 11 bases lay in between. The CDR3 length is 16 residues.

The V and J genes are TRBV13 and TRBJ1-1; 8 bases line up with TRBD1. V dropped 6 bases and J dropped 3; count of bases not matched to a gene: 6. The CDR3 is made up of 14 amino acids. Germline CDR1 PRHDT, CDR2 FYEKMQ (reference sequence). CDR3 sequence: CASRPTGGDTEAFF. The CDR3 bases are TGTGCCAGCAGGCCCACAGGGGGAGACACTGAAGCTTTCTTT.

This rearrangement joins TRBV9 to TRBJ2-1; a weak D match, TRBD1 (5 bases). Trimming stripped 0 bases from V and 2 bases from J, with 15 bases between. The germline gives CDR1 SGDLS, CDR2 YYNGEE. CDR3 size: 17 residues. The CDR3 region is CASSVGWGLSPYNEQFF. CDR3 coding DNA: TGTGCCAGCAGCGTAGGTTGGGGCCTCTCCCCCTACAATGAGCAGTTCTTC.

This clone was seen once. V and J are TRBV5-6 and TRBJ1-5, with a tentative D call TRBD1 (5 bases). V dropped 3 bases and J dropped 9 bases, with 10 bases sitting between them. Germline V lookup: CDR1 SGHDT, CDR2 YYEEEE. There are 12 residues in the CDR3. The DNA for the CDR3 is TGTGCCAGCAGCTGGGGGATGGGGCCCCAGCATTTT. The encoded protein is CASSWGMGPQHF.

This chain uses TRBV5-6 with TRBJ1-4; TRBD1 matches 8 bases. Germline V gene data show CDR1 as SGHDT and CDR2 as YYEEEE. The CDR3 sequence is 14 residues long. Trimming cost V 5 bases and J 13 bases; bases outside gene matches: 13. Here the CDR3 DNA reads TGTGCCAGCAGTCCACGACAGGGGCGGTCTAGACTGTTTTTT. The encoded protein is CASSPRQGRSRLFF.

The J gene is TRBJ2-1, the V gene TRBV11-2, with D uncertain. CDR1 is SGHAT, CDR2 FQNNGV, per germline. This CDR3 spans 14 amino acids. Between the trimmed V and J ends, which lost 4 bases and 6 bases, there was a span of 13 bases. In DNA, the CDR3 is TGTGCCAGCAGCTCCGCTCCGTCAGGCAATGAGCAGTTCTTC. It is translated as CASSSAPSGNEQFF. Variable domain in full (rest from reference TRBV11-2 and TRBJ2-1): EAGVAQSPRYKIIEKRQSVAFWCNPISGHATLYWYQQILGQGPKLLIQFQNNGVVDDSQLPKDRFSAERLKGVDSTLKIQPAKLEDSAVYLCASSSAPSGNEQFFGPGTRLTVL.